A selection of T cell receptor beta chains follows, all from one sample in a study of cytomegalovirus exposure and HLA in healthy donors. Produced via immunoSEQ multiplex PCR; TCRdb's table is partial and in-frame only. The table lists about 80,000 clones, over 70% of them singletons. Sequenced: PBMCs. These receptors came from a woman in her 50s in good health and CMV-seropositive. Both conserved end residues are trimmed from each CDR3.

>TRBJ1-1|TRBV11-3
ASSVQGQMNTEAF
>TRBJ2-1|TRBV5-1
ASSQSGRAGEQF
>TRBJ2-2|TRBV9
ASRATASGTTGELF
>TRBJ1-2|TRBV4-1
ASSRWTGPRENYGYT
>TRBJ1-1|TRBV18
ASSPRQGYTEAF
>TRBJ2-7|TRBV6-1
ASSTQGASSEQY
>TRBJ1-4|TRBV5-1
ASSPGQGGEKLF
>TRBJ1-3|TRBV18
ASSPMGSSGNTIY
>TRBJ1-5|TRBV11-2
ASSLVPYQPQH
>TRBJ1-2|TRBV29-1
SVEGGQTGYGYT
>TRBJ2-5|TRBV30
AWSPLLDGETQY
>TRBJ1-6|TRBV27
ASSYIRNSPLH
>TRBJ2-7|TRBV7-8
ASGATFLGEQY
>TRBJ1-2|TRBV19
ASSTSNGYGYT
>TRBJ1-1|TRBV9
ASSPRPAGEAF
>TRBJ2-3|TRBV27
ASSLGHSLSQY
>TRBJ1-2|TRBV27
ASSLGGLAGYT
>TRBJ1-1|TRBV6-1
ASKRSMNTEAF
>TRBJ2-1|TRBV7-9
ASDVAGERNNEQF
>TRBJ1-4|TRBV4-1
ASSPGQGAFEKLF
>TRBJ2-2|TRBV5-8
ASSWTGTNTGELF
>TRBJ1-5|TRBV6-5
ASSYSRGNQPQH
>TRBJ1-1|TRBV27
TSSPHIRKNTEAF
>TRBJ1-3|TRBV13
ASTSGLASGNTIY
>TRBJ2-5|TRBV11-2
ASSLRGYQETQY
>TRBJ2-1|TRBV7-3
ASSSRPGEEF
>TRBJ1-1|TRBV2
ASASERALNTEAF
>TRBJ1-5|TRBV27
ASSLLQGNQPQH
>TRBJ1-2|TRBV6-1
ASSRDSSYGYT
>TRBJ2-1|TRBV10-3
AITERERDEQF
>TRBJ2-3|TRBV5-4
ASSPGGTSGRDTQY
>TRBJ2-7|TRBV11-2
ASSSSGGDSYEQY
>TRBJ1-5|TRBV6-1
ASSESPEGQPQH
>TRBJ1-4|TRBV5-5
ASSLARTSREKLF
>TRBJ2-3|TRBV7-2
ASSLGNSGRASGTQY
>TRBJ2-7|TRBV5-6
ASSFSLAAYEQY
>TRBJ2-5|TRBV5-4
ASSSGFQETQY
>TRBJ2-2|TRBV27
ASSTRDSGTGELF
>TRBJ2-1|TRBV7-8
ASSLRTSGSLDEQF
>TRBJ2-3|TRBV5-4
ASSSTASTDTQY
>TRBJ1-6|TRBV27
ASSFSTGTGVRSPLH